This T cell receptor (beta chain) was observed in a study of shared clonotypes between healthy human individuals. Background on the study: Aged between 18 and 49, the donors were a couple of women and three men.

All donors qualified as healthy HIV-negative adults and had experienced no recent acute infections or vaccinations. TCRdb's table, derived via immunoSEQ multiplex PCR, lists solely in-frame clones and lacks some. The sample shows roughly 490,000 clones, roughly four fifths of them seen only once. The CDR3 sequence is 15 residues long. Germline CDR1 SGHAT, CDR2 FQNNGV. The V gene end was trimmed by 4 bases and the J gene end by 5 bases; junction bases not matched to a gene: 6. The V gene is TRBV11-2, the J gene TRBJ2-7, with TRBD2 identical over 12 bases. The source material was PBMCs. The sequence derives from a woman in her forties in good health. Some clones in this sample may be carry-over from other donors' samples. The CDR3 loop reads CASSWLAGGPDEQYF. CDR3 in DNA: TGTGCCAGCAGCTGGCTAGCGGGAGGGCCGGACGAGCAGTACTTC. The complete variable domain, with remaining parts taken from reference TRBV11-2 and TRBJ2-7, reads EAGVAQSPRYKIIEKRQSVAFWCNPISGHATLYWYQQILGQGPKLLIQFQNNGVVDDSQLPKDRFSAERLKGVDSTLKIQPAKLEDSAVYLCASSWLAGGPDEQYFGPGTRLTVT.